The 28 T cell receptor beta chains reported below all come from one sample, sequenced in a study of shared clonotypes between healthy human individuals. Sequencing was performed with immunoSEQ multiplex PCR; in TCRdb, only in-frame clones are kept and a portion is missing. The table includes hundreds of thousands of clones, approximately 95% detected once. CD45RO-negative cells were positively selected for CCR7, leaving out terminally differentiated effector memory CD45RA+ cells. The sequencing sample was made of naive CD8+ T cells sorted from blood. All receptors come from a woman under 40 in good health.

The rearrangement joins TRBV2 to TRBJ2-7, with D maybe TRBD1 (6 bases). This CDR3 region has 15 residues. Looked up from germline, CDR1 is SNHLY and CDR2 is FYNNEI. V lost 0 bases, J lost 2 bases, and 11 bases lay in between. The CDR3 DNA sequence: TGTGCCAGCAGTGAAGCACAGCAGGGGACCTACGAGCAGTACTTC. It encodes CASSEAQQGTYEQYF.

In DNA, the CDR3 is TGCAGCGTTCCAAGGGCGAACACCGGGGAGCTGTTTTTT. Translated: CSVPRANTGELFF. The chain links TRBV29-1 to TRBJ2-2; D gene ambiguous. Germline lookup yields CDR1 SQVTM and CDR2 ANQGSEA. The CDR3 is made up of 13 amino acids. With 5 bases removed from V and 0 bases from J, the gap between germline ends came to 7 bases.

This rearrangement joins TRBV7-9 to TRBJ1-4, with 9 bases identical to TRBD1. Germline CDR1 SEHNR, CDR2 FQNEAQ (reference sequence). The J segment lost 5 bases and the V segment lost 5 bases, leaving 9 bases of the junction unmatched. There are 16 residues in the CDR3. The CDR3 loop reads CASSPEVQGANEKLFF. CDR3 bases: TGTGCCAGCAGCCCAGAAGTACAGGGGGCCAATGAAAAACTGTTTTTT.

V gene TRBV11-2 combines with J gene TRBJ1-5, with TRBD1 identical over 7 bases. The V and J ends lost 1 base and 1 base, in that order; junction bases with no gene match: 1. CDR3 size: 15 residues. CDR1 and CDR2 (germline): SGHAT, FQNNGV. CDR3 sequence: CASSLAGGSNQPQHF. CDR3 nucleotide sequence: TGTGCCAGCAGCTTAGCAGGGGGAAGCAATCAGCCCCAGCATTTT.

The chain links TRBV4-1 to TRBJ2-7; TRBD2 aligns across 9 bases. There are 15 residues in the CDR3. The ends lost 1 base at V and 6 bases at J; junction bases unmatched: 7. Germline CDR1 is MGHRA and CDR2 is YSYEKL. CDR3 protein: CASSQANSGRGEQYF. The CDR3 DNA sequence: TGCGCCAGCAGCCAAGCGAATAGCGGGAGAGGCGAGCAGTACTTC.

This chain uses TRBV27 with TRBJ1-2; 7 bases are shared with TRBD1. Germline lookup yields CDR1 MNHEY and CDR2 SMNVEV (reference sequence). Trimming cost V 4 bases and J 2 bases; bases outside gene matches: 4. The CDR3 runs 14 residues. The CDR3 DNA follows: TGTGCCAGCAGTTGGGCAGGGGGGAACTATGGCTACACCTTC. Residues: CASSWAGGNYGYTF.

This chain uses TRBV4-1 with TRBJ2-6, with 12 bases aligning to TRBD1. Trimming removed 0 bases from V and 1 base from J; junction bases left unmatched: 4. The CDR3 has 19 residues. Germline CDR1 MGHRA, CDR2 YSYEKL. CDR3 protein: CASSQDWGQGASGANVLTF. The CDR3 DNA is TGCGCCAGCAGCCAAGATTGGGGACAGGGGGCTTCTGGGGCCAACGTCCTGACTTTC.

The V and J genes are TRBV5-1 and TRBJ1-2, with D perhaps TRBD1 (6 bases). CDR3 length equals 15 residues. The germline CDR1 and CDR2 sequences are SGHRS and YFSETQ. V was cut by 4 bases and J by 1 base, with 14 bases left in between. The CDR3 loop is CASSTAGVGNYGYTF. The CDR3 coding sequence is TGCGCCAGCAGCACGGCAGGGGTAGGTAACTATGGCTACACCTTC.

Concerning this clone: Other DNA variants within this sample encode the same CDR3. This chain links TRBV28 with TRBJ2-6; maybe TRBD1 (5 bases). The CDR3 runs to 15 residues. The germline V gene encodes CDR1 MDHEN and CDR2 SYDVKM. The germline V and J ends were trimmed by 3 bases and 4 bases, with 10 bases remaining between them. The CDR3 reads CASSFPGSGANVLTF. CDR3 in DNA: TGTGCCAGCAGTTTCCCAGGGTCAGGGGCCAACGTCCTGACTTTC.

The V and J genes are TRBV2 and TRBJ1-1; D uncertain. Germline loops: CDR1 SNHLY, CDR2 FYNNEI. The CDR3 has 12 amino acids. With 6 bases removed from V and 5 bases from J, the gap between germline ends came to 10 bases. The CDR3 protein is CASSVMRTEAFF. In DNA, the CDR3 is TGTGCCAGCAGCGTCATGAGAACTGAAGCTTTCTTT. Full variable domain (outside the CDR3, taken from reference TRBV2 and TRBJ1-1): EPEVTQTPSHQVTQMGQEVILRCVPISNHLYFYWYRQILGQKVEFLVSFYNNEISEKSEIFDDQFSVERPDGSNFTLKIRSTKLEDSAMYFCASSVMRTEAFFGQGTRLTVV.

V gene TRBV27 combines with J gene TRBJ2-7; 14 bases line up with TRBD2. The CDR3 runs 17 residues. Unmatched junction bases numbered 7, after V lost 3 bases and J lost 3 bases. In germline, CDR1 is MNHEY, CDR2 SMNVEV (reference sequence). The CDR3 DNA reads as TGTGCCAGCAGTTTCGGGACTAGCGGGAGCAGGGTCTACGAGCAGTACTTC. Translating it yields CASSFGTSGSRVYEQYF.

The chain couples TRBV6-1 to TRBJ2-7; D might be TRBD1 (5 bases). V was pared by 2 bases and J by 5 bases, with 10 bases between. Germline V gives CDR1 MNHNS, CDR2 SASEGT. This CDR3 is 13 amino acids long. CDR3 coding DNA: TGTGCCAGCAGTGAAACCAGGGTCCACGAGCAGTACTTC. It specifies CASSETRVHEQYF.

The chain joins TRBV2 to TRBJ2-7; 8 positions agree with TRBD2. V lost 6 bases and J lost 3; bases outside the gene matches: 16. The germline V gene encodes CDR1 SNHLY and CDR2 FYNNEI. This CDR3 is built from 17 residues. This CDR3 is CASRLDSGIGRYYEQYF. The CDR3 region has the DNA TGTGCCAGCAGATTGGATAGCGGGATTGGGCGGTACTACGAGCAGTACTTC.

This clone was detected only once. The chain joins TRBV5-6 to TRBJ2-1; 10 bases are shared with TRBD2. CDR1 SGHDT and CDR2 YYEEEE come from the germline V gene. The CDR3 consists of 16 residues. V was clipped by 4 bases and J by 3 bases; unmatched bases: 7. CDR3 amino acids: CASSLGRTSGYNEQFF. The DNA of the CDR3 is TGTGCCAGCAGCCTGGGCCGGACTAGCGGCTACAATGAGCAGTTCTTC.

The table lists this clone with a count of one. The CDR3 reads CASSLEELPPGELFF. CDR3 in DNA: TGTGCCAGCAGCTTAGAGGAGCTCCCCCCCGGGGAGCTGTTTTTT. This sequence joins TRBV7-8 and TRBJ2-2; no reliable D call. Deletions cut 1 base from V and 6 bases from J, with 12 bases between. Germline V gene lookup returns CDR1 SGHVS and CDR2 FQNEAQ. There are 15 residues in the CDR3.

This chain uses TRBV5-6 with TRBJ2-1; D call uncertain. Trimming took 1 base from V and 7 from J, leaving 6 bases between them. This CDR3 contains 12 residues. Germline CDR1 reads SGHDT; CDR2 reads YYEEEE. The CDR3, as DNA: TGTGCCAGCAGCTTGAGCGTGAATGAGCAGTTCTTC. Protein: CASSLSVNEQFF.

CDR3 nucleotides: TGTGCCAGCAGCTTGGGACAGGGGGCGAATGAGCAGTTCTTC. The encoded protein is CASSLGQGANEQFF. The V call is TRBV5-6, the J call TRBJ2-1; 10 bases match TRBD1. Germline CDR1 and CDR2: SGHDT and YYEEEE. The CDR3 runs to 14 residues. The trim removed 0 bases at V and 7 bases at J, leaving 1 base unmatched.

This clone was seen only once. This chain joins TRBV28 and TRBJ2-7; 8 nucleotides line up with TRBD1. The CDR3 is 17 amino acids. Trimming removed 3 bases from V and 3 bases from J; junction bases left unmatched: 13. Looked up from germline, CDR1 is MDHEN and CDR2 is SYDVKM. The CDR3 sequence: CASSFKWDRTFHYEQYF. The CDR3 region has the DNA TGTGCCAGCAGTTTTAAATGGGACAGGACGTTTCACTACGAGCAGTACTTC.

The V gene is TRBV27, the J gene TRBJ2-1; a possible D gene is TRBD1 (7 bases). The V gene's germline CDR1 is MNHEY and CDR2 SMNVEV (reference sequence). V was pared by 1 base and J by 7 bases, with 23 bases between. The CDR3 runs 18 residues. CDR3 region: CASSLFFGGTEGENEQFF. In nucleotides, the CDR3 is TGTGCCAGCAGTTTATTTTTTGGGGGGACAGAGGGAGAGAATGAGCAGTTCTTC.

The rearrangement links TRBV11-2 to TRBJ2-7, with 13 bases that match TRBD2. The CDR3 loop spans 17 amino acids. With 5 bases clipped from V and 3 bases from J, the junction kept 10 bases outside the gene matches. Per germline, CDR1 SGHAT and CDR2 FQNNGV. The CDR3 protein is CASSTGLAGVGFYEQYF. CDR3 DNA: TGTGCCAGCAGCACCGGACTAGCGGGAGTGGGGTTCTACGAGCAGTACTTC.

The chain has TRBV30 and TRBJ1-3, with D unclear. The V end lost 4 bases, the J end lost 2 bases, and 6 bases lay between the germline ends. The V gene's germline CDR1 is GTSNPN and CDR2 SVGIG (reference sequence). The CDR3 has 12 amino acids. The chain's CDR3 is CAWNSAGNTIYF. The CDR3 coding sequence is TGTGCCTGGAATTCGGCTGGAAACACCATATATTTT. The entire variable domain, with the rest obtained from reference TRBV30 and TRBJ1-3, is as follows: SQTIHQWPATLVQPVGSPLSLECTVEGTSNPNLYWYRQAAGRGLQLLFYSVGIGQISSEVPQNLSASRPQDRQFILSSKKLLLSDSGFYLCAWNSAGNTIYFGEGSWLTVV.

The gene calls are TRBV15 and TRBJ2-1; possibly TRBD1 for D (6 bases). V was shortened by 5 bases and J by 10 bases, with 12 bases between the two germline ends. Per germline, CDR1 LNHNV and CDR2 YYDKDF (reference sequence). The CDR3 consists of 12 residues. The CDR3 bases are TGTGCCACCAGCCAAACAGGGACCGAGCAGTTCTTC. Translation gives CATSQTGTEQFF. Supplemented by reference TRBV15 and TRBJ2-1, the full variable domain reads DAMVIQNPRYQVTQFGKPVTLSCSQTLNHNVMYWYQQKSSQAPKLLFHYYDKDFNNEADTPDNFQSRRPNTSFCFLDIRSPGLGDTAMYLCATSQTGTEQFFGPGTRLTVL.

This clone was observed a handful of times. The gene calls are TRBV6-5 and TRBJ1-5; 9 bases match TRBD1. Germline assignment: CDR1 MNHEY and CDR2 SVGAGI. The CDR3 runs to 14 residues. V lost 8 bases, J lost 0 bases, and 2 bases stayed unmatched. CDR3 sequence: CASRTGDSNQPQHF. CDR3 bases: TGTGCCAGCCGGACAGGGGATAGCAATCAGCCCCAGCATTTT.

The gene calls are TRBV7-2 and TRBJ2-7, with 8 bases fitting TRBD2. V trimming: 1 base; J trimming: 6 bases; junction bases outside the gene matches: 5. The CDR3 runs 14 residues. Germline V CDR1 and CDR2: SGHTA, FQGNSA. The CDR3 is CASSLVGLGFEQYF. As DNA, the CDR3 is TGTGCCAGCAGCTTAGTGGGACTAGGGTTCGAGCAGTACTTC.

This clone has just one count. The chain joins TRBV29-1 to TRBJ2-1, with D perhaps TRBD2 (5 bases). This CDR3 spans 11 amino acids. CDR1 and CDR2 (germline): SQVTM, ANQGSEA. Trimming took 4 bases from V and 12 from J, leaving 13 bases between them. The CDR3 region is CSVVVSRGQFF. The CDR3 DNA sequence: TGCAGCGTTGTCGTCAGTCGGGGGCAGTTCTTC.

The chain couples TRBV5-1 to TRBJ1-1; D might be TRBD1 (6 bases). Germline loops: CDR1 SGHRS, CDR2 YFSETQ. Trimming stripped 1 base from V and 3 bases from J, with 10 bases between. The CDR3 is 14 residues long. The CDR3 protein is CASSLSPGDTEAFF. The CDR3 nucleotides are TGCGCCAGCAGCTTGTCGCCAGGGGACACTGAAGCTTTCTTT.

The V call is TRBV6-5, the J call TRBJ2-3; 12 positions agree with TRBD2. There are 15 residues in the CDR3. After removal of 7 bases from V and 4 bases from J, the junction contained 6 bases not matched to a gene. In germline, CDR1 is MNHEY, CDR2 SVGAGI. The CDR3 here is CASKTTSGSSDTQYF. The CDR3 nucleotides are TGTGCCAGCAAAACGACTAGCGGGAGTTCAGATACGCAGTATTTT.

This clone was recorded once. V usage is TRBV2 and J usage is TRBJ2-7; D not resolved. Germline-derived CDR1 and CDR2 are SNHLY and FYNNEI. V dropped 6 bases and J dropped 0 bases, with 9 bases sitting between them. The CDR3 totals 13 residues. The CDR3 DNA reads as TGTGCCAGCAGACAGAGAAGCTCCTACGAGCAGTACTTC. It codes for CASRQRSSYEQYF. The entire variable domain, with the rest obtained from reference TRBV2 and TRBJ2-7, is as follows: EPEVTQTPSHQVTQMGQEVILRCVPISNHLYFYWYRQILGQKVEFLVSFYNNEISEKSEIFDDQFSVERPDGSNFTLKIRSTKLEDSAMYFCASRQRSSYEQYFGPGTRLTVT.